These 15 T cell receptor beta chains came from one sample sequenced in a study of regulatory and conventional T cells in RAG deficiency. The table came from immunoSEQ multiplex PCR; TCRdb's copy has only in-frame clones and leaves some out. The sample has around 30,000 clones; approximately 90% are singletons. The sample also formed part of further work on regulatory T cells. As reported in that work: The primer mix had 52 TRBV and 13 TRBJ primers.

The sequencing input was CD8+ T cells sorted from blood. These receptors were obtained from a human donor in good health.

The CDR3 DNA reads as TGCGCCAGCAGCATCCATAGGGGGCGCGGCACCGGGGAGCTGTTTTTT. This encodes CASSIHRGRGTGELFF. J is TRBJ2-2 and V is TRBV4-1, with 7 nucleotides matching TRBD1. There are 16 residues in the CDR3. The germline gives CDR1 MGHRA, CDR2 YSYEKL. Trimming cost V 5 bases and J 4 bases; bases outside gene matches: 10.

This clone occurred a few times. The chain is built from TRBV13 and TRBJ1-2, with a weak D call TRBD1 (5 bases). Germline V gives CDR1 PRHDT, CDR2 FYEKMQ (reference sequence). The CDR3 runs 13 residues. V was clipped by 6 bases and J by 1 base, with 9 bases between them. The CDR3 here is CASSDDSNYGYTF. In nucleotides, the CDR3 is TGTGCCAGCAGTGATGACAGTAACTATGGCTACACCTTC.

This rearrangement joins TRBV10-1 to TRBJ2-2; 8 bases map to TRBD1. The CDR3 is 17 residues long. The germline gives CDR1 WNHNN, CDR2 SYGVQD (reference sequence). Unmatched junction bases numbered 8, after V lost 0 bases and J lost 5 bases. CDR3 DNA sequence: TGCGCCAGCAGTGAGTCCGCAGGGGGCCAAGGGACCGGGGAGCTGTTTTTT. Translated: CASSESAGGQGTGELFF.

The chain carries TRBV27 and TRBJ2-2; TRBD2 is a possible D gene (7 bases). V lost 5 bases to trimming and J lost 2 bases, with 15 bases between them. CDR1 is MNHEY, CDR2 SMNVEV, per germline (reference sequence). This CDR3 is 16 amino acids long. CDR3 sequence (DNA): TGTGCCAGCAGTCCCACCCGGGGGGCTAACACCGGGGAGCTGTTTTTT. This sequence encodes CASSPTRGANTGELFF.

The chain employs TRBV5-8 and TRBJ1-1; 8 bases agree with TRBD1. There are 14 residues in the CDR3. V shed 4 bases, J shed 1 base, and the junction held 3 bases outside the gene matches. Germline-derived CDR1 and CDR2 are SGHTS and YDEGEE. DNA of the CDR3: TGTGCCAGCAGCCCAGGGACAGGGAACACTGAAGCTTTCTTT. Its protein product is CASSPGTGNTEAFF.

This sequence joins TRBV4-1 and TRBJ2-7; 9 bases match TRBD2. The V segment lost 6 bases and the J segment 4 bases; nucleotides outside the gene matches: 13. The CDR3 has 16 residues. The V gene's germline CDR1 is MGHRA and CDR2 YSYEKL. CDR3 residues: CASSIQAPSGTYEQYF. As DNA, the CDR3 is TGCGCCAGCAGTATCCAGGCGCCTAGCGGGACTTACGAGCAGTACTTC.

With regard to this clone: One end of the junction is discordant with germline, which a read error may explain. V gene TRBV6-4 combines with J gene TRBJ1-1, with no clear D. This CDR3 comprises 14 residues. Germline loops: CDR1 MRHNA, CDR2 SNTAGT. DNA for the CDR3: TGTGCCAGCAGTTACTCGTATGGGAACACTGAAGCTTTCTTT. Translated: CASSYSYGNTEAFF.

This clone appeared a single time. V usage is TRBV7-8 and J usage is TRBJ1-5; D gene unclear. The CDR3 totals 15 residues. Deletions cut 1 base from V and 2 bases from J, with 9 bases between. Germline values: CDR1 SGHVS, CDR2 FQNEAQ. The CDR3 DNA is TGTGCCAGCAGCTTAGGAGGATCTGGCAATCAGCCCCAGCATTTT. Translating gives CASSLGGSGNQPQHF.

The chain couples TRBV27 to TRBJ1-5; D is unresolved. Germline V gene lookup returns CDR1 MNHEY and CDR2 SMNVEV (reference sequence). V gave up 6 bases and J gave up 4 bases, with 10 bases separating them. There are 13 residues in the CDR3. The chain's CDR3 is CASSPTANQPQHF. DNA for the CDR3: TGTGCCAGCAGCCCAACAGCGAATCAGCCCCAGCATTTT.

The chain uses TRBV7-6 and TRBJ2-5; D possibly uses TRBD1 or TRBD2 (6 bases each). Germline values: CDR1 SGHVS, CDR2 FNYEAQ. V lost 2 bases and J lost 0, with 19 bases in between. The CDR3 loop spans 18 amino acids. The CDR3 nucleotides read TGTGCCAGCAGCTTATTAAGTTTGGGGGGCCAGTACCAAGAGACCCAGTACTTC. Amino acids: CASSLLSLGGQYQETQYF. Together with reference TRBV7-6 and TRBJ2-5, the CDR3 gives the full variable domain: GAGVSQSPRYKVTKRGQDVALRCDPISGHVSLYWYRQALGQGPEFLTYFNYEAQQDKSGLPNDRFSAERPEGSISTLTIQRTEQRDSAMYRCASSLLSLGGQYQETQYFGPGTRLLVL.

The CDR3 nucleotides read TGTGCCAGCACCGATCCGGGACTAGCGGTCGCCATTCATACGCAGTATTTT. Protein product: CASTDPGLAVAIHTQYF. The chain carries TRBV5-8 and TRBJ2-3; 11 bases are shared with TRBD2. CDR3 size: 17 residues. Germline V lookup: CDR1 SGHTS, CDR2 YDEGEE. The trim removed 6 bases at V and 7 bases at J, leaving 16 bases unmatched. The full variable domain, rest sourced from reference TRBV5-8 and TRBJ2-3, is EAGVTQSPTHLIKTRGQQATLRCSPISGHTSVYWYQQALGLGLQFLLWYDEGEERNRGNFPPRFSGRQFPNYSSELNVNALELEDSALYLCASTDPGLAVAIHTQYFGPGTRLTVL.

The chain links TRBV5-1 to TRBJ1-6; tentatively, D is TRBD1 (5 bases). The CDR3 is made up of 15 amino acids. V lost 0 bases, J lost 7 bases, and 11 bases lay in between. The germline gives CDR1 SGHRS, CDR2 YFSETQ. The CDR3 nucleotides read TGCGCCAGCAGCTTGGCCGGGGGGGAAAATTCACCCCTCCACTTT. It yields the protein CASSLAGGENSPLHF. Looking up the rest from reference TRBV5-1 and TRBJ1-6 gives the full variable domain: KAGVTQTPRYLIKTRGQQVTLSCSPISGHRSVSWYQQTPGQGLQFLFEYFSETQRNKGNFPGRFSGRQFSNSRSEMNVSTLELGDSALYLCASSLAGGENSPLHFGNGTRLTVT.

The CDR3 DNA is TGTGCCAGCTCGATAAGCGGGGGCCAAGAGACCCAGTACTTC. Translation: CASSISGGQETQYF. The genes are TRBV7-2 and TRBJ2-5; 8 bases match TRBD2. This CDR3 spans 14 amino acids. CDR1 SGHTA and CDR2 FQGNSA come from the germline V gene. With 8 bases clipped from V and 1 base from J, the junction kept 6 bases outside the gene matches.

The J gene is TRBJ2-7, the V gene TRBV5-5, with TRBD1 matching over 9 bases. Trimming cost V 6 bases and J 3 bases; bases outside gene matches: 7. Germline V gene lookup returns CDR1 SGHKS and CDR2 YYEKEE (reference sequence). This CDR3 has 14 residues. CDR3 region: CASTPGQGGYEQYF. The CDR3 DNA is TGTGCCAGCACCCCGGGACAGGGAGGCTACGAGCAGTACTTC. Combining the CDR3 with reference TRBV5-5 and TRBJ2-7 gives the whole variable domain DAGVTQSPTHLIKTRGQQVTLRCSPISGHKSVSWYQQVLGQGPQFIFQYYEKEERGRGNFPDRFSARQFPNYSSELNVNALLLGDSALYLCASTPGQGGYEQYFGPGTRLTVT.

The chain is built from TRBV7-9 and TRBJ2-1; D unresolved. V dropped 1 base and J dropped 7 bases, with 8 bases sitting between them. The CDR3 runs to 13 residues. The germline CDR1 and CDR2 sequences are SEHNR and FQNEAQ (reference sequence). The chain's CDR3 is CASSLGYENEQFF. In nucleotides, the CDR3 is TGTGCCAGCAGCTTAGGGTACGAAAATGAGCAGTTCTTC.